Shown below are 20 T cell receptor beta chains from a single sample sequenced in a study of blood T cell repertoires in COVID-19. Profiling relied on immunoSEQ multiplex PCR, and the TCRdb table lists in-frame clones only, not all of them. The table records tens of thousands of clones, about 83% of them present only once. Sample: peripheral blood. The receptors were sampled from an older man with acute or convalescent COVID-19.

The chain's CDR3 is CASSADRDVIQDTEAFF. For the CDR3, the DNA is TGTGCCAGCAGTGCCGACAGGGATGTTATTCAGGACACTGAAGCTTTCTTT. The J gene is TRBJ1-1, the V gene TRBV6-2 or TRBV6-3, with TRBD1 matching over 7 bases. Germline assignment: CDR1 MNHEY and CDR2 SVGEGT. V lost 5 bases, J lost 3 bases, and 15 bases stayed unmatched. The CDR3 is made up of 17 amino acids.

The rearrangement uses TRBV3-1 (or the pseudogene TRBV3-2) and TRBJ2-3, with a tentative D call TRBD2 (5 bases). This CDR3 is built from 13 residues. V was pared by 0 bases and J by 7 bases, with 8 bases between. Germline V gives CDR1 LGHDT, CDR2 YNNKEL (reference sequence). The CDR3 loop reads CASSQDTGYTQYF. The CDR3 DNA follows: TGTGCCAGCAGCCAAGATACGGGGTATACGCAGTATTTT.

The chain is built from TRBV15 and TRBJ2-7; the match to TRBD2 covers 7 bases. In germline, CDR1 is LNHNV, CDR2 YYDKDF (reference sequence). This CDR3 spans 14 amino acids. J lost 6 bases, V lost 5 bases, and 10 bases had no gene match. The CDR3 here is CATSRGSASGEQYF. CDR3 DNA sequence: TGTGCCACCAGCCGCGGGAGCGCGTCCGGCGAGCAGTACTTC.

V is TRBV5-1 and J is TRBJ2-1; D may be TRBD2 (5 bases). Looked up from germline, CDR1 is SGHRS and CDR2 is YFSETQ. V lost 5 bases and J lost 9, with 9 bases in between. The CDR3 is 11 amino acids. CDR3 protein: CASRTAGEQFF. The CDR3 bases are TGCGCCAGCAGGACCGCGGGTGAGCAGTTCTTC.

The chain is built from TRBV18 and TRBJ1-5, with D hard to call. This CDR3 region has 13 residues. Germline V gene sequence: CDR1 KGHSH, CDR2 LQKENI. V was pared by 5 bases and J by 1 base, with 6 bases between. CDR3 in amino acids: CASSGQSNQPQHF. The CDR3 region has the DNA TGTGCCAGCTCAGGTCAGAGCAATCAGCCCCAGCATTTT.

This clone has more than one count but fewer than ten. The chain employs TRBV7-9 and TRBJ1-5; D gene unclear. Trimming shortened V by 0 bases and J by 5 bases, and 5 bases separated the two germline ends. The CDR3 spans 13 residues. Germline CDR1 and CDR2: SEHNR and FQNEAQ (reference sequence). The DNA of the CDR3 is TGTGCCAGCAGCTTAGCGGCGGATCAGCCCCAGCATTTT. Translation gives CASSLAADQPQHF.

V gene TRBV19 combines with J gene TRBJ2-7; 8 bases map to TRBD1. Germline lookup yields CDR1 LNHDA and CDR2 SQIVND (reference sequence). This CDR3 contains 14 residues. Trimming removed 5 bases from V and 3 bases from J; junction bases left unmatched: 6. The chain's CDR3 is CASSLTGTGYEQYF. The CDR3, as DNA: TGTGCCAGTAGTCTTACCGGGACAGGCTACGAGCAGTACTTC.

This clone was counted between two and nine times. The J gene is TRBJ2-1, the V gene TRBV7-9, with TRBD2 identical over 11 bases. The CDR3 spans 15 residues. Trimming at V came to 3 bases and at J to 5 bases, leaving 3 bases not matched to a gene. Germline assignment: CDR1 SEHNR and CDR2 FQNEAQ (reference sequence). The CDR3 here is CASSFGTSGNNEQFF. CDR3 in DNA: TGTGCCAGCAGCTTTGGGACTAGCGGCAACAATGAGCAGTTCTTC.

This chain links TRBV28 with TRBJ1-2; 8 bases line up with TRBD1. Germline V gives CDR1 MDHEN, CDR2 SYDVKM. The CDR3 runs 14 residues. Trimming at V came to 4 bases and at J to 7 bases, leaving 8 bases not matched to a gene. Here the CDR3 reads CASSSTGDGGGYTF. Here the CDR3 DNA reads TGTGCCAGCAGTTCGACAGGGGATGGTGGTGGCTACACCTTC.

The J gene is TRBJ2-4, the V gene TRBV19; 7 bases are a match to TRBD2. V shed 3 bases, J shed 0 bases, and the junction held 14 bases outside the gene matches. There are 19 residues in the CDR3. Germline assignment: CDR1 LNHDA and CDR2 SQIVND (reference sequence). The CDR3 here is CASSISSGGTDRAKNIQYF. CDR3 DNA sequence: TGTGCCAGTAGTATCTCCTCGGGAGGAACCGATCGAGCCAAAAACATTCAGTACTTC.

The chain employs TRBV5-8 and TRBJ1-5, with a weak D call TRBD1 (5 bases). Germline-derived CDR1 and CDR2 are SGHTS and YDEGEE. V was pared by 6 bases and J by 5 bases, with 18 bases between. This CDR3 has 15 amino acids. The CDR3 protein is CASTLGGNIDQPQHF. CDR3 DNA: TGTGCCAGCACCCTGGGGGGGAATATAGATCAGCCCCAGCATTTT.

This clone has just a few counts. The genes are TRBV2 and TRBJ2-1; 7 bases agree with TRBD2. J lost 6 bases, V lost 7 bases, and 9 bases had no gene match. Germline assignment: CDR1 SNHLY and CDR2 FYNNEI. The CDR3 has 14 amino acids. CDR3 region: CASNRGGGSNEQFF. The CDR3 DNA sequence: TGTGCCAGCAACCGAGGCGGGGGTAGCAATGAGCAGTTCTTC. The full variable domain, in which reference TRBV2 and TRBJ2-1 provide the parts outside the CDR3, is EPEVTQTPSHQVTQMGQEVILRCVPISNHLYFYWYRQILGQKVEFLVSFYNNEISEKSEIFDDQFSVERPDGSNFTLKIRSTKLEDSAMYFCASNRGGGSNEQFFGPGTRLTVL.

This sequence joins TRBV11-3 and TRBJ2-1; the D is unclear. Germline lookup yields CDR1 SGHNT and CDR2 YENEEA. The CDR3 sequence is 12 residues long. Trimming left V 5 bases short and J 8 bases short, with 10 bases between. Here the CDR3 reads CASSLTGYEQFF. The CDR3 DNA follows: TGTGCCAGCAGCCTCACCGGGTATGAGCAGTTCTTC.

CDR3 DNA sequence: TGTGCCAGTAGTCCAGGGGGTCTGGGAAATTCACCCCTCCACTTT. The encoded protein is CASSPGGLGNSPLHF. The chain is built from TRBV19 and TRBJ1-6; 7 bases align to TRBD1. This CDR3 spans 15 amino acids. Trimming at V came to 5 bases and at J to 7 bases, leaving 8 bases not matched to a gene. Germline lookup yields CDR1 LNHDA and CDR2 SQIVND (reference sequence). The full variable domain, rest sourced from reference TRBV19 and TRBJ1-6, is DGGITQSPKYLFRKEGQNVTLSCEQNLNHDAMYWYRQDPGQGLRLIYYSQIVNDFQKGDIAEGYSVSREKKESFPLTVTSAQKNPTAFYLCASSPGGLGNSPLHFGNGTRLTVT.

J is TRBJ1-4 and V is TRBV15; D might be TRBD1 (6 bases). There are 15 residues in the CDR3. Germline CDR1 and CDR2: LNHNV and YYDKDF (reference sequence). Trimming took 0 bases from V and 8 from J, leaving 13 bases between them. CDR3 in DNA: TGTGCCACCAGCAGAGATCAACAGGGCAGAGAAAAACTGTTTTTT. Protein sequence: CATSRDQQGREKLFF.

V is TRBV5-6 and J is TRBJ2-5, with 8 positions matching TRBD1. There are 16 residues in the CDR3. The trim removed 3 bases at V and 5 bases at J, leaving 12 bases unmatched. Germline values: CDR1 SGHDT, CDR2 YYEEEE. This chain's CDR3 is CASSSLRTGIGETQYF. The CDR3 DNA reads as TGTGCCAGCAGCTCCCTCCGGACAGGGATCGGGGAGACCCAGTACTTC.

This sequence joins TRBV5-1 and TRBJ1-6; no clear D gene. The CDR3 sequence is 13 residues long. Trimming took 1 base from V and 10 from J, leaving 9 bases between them. The germline gives CDR1 SGHRS, CDR2 YFSETQ. CDR3 amino acids: CASSLSGVSPLHF. In nucleotides, the CDR3 is TGCGCCAGCAGCTTGAGCGGGGTATCACCCCTCCACTTT.

The gene calls are TRBV28 and TRBJ1-2; D is possibly TRBD1 (6 bases). The CDR3 extends over 13 amino acids. Trimming cost V 3 bases and J 7 bases, with 12 bases left between them. Germline V gene sequence: CDR1 MDHEN, CDR2 SYDVKM. The CDR3 DNA reads as TGTGCCAGCAGTTTTCAGGGGAGATTTGGCTACACCTTC. Its translation: CASSFQGRFGYTF.

The gene calls are TRBV28 and TRBJ2-1, with 7 bases matching TRBD2. J gave up 4 bases and V 7 bases, and 4 bases lay outside the gene matches. The V gene's germline CDR1 is MDHEN and CDR2 SYDVKM. The CDR3 is made up of 13 amino acids. CDR3 region: CASIAGAYNEQFF. The CDR3 DNA follows: TGTGCCAGCATTGCGGGAGCGTACAATGAGCAGTTCTTC.

The CDR3 nucleotides are TGTGCCAGCAGTGGCGGGTCAGCGGTTTATTCCTACAATGAGCAGTTCTTC. The encoded protein is CASSGGSAVYSYNEQFF. V is TRBV6-1 and J is TRBJ2-1; possible D gene TRBD2, 5 bases. The V end lost 4 bases, the J end lost 1 base, and 17 bases lay between the germline ends. The germline CDR1 and CDR2 sequences are MNHNS and SASEGT. This CDR3 region has 17 residues.